The 3 T cell receptor beta chains below all came from one sample that was sequenced in a study of blood T cells in healthy people across ages. The use of a sample-barcoded 5' primer and a J-beta primer mix characterized a second PCR of roughly 7 to 11 cycles. One entry per CDR3 protein results from TCRdb running MiXCR on the 5' RACE reads. The data contain over 1.5 million distinct CDR3 sequences, approximately 50% of them singletons. Material: blood. These receptors were taken from a woman aged 40 to 50 in good health.

The chain is built from TRBV7-3 and TRBJ2-3; tentative D call: TRBD2 (7 bases). The length of the CDR3 is 15 residues. In germline, CDR1 is SGHTA, CDR2 FQGTGA. The V end lost 5 bases, the J end lost 2 bases, and 14 bases lay between the germline ends. The CDR3 nucleotides are TGTGCCAGCAGCCCGGGGGGCCCGCCCACAGATACGCAGTATTTT. This gives the protein CASSPGGPPTDTQYF.

The table lists this clonotype with a count of one. This chain joins TRBV24-1 and TRBJ2-6; maybe TRBD2 (6 bases). Germline CDR1 KGHDR, CDR2 SFDVKD. V lost 6 bases and J lost 2, with 10 bases in between. The CDR3 contains 15 residues. The CDR3 loop is CATSLGGTGANVLTF. The CDR3 DNA is TGTGCCACCAGTCTCGGGGGAACTGGGGCCAACGTCCTGACTTTC.

This clonotype was recorded a few times. The CDR3 spells CASSSRLPYEQYF. The DNA for the CDR3 is TGTGCCAGCAGCTCGCGCCTCCCCTACGAGCAGTACTTC. This sequence joins TRBV5-6 and TRBJ2-7, with D uncertain. The CDR3 has 13 amino acids. Trimming removed 3 bases at V and 2 bases at J, with 9 bases between. CDR1 and CDR2 from the germline V gene are SGHDT and YYEEEE.